This T cell receptor beta chain is drawn from a study of CD8 T cells in Susac syndrome. Reverse transcription of roughly 0.45 to 1 ug RNA was performed with random hexamers. An immunoSEQ multiplex PCR generated amplified TCR beta CDR3 products spanning 54 Vbeta and 13 Jbeta. TCRdb re-called the immunoSEQ multiplex PCR reads with MiXCR, one entry per CDR3 protein. This table holds fewer than 250,000 distinct CDR3 sequences, around 90% found once. In blood CD8+ and CD4+ T cells, TCR beta underwent sequencing. The authors negatively isolated CD8+ and CD4+ T cells and FACS-enriched TEMRA cells. Trimming removed 0 bases from V and 4 bases from J, with 8 bases in between. CDR1 LNHDA and CDR2 SQIVND come from the germline V gene (reference sequence). The CDR3 is 14 residues long. This clonotype was seen a single time.

The chain joins TRBV19 to TRBJ2-3; D remains ambiguous. Sequencing was done on a sample of CD8+ T cells from PBMCs. The receptor was derived from a human donor with multiple sclerosis. For the CDR3, the DNA is TGTGCCAGTAGTATAGATGAGCTCTCAGATACGCAGTATTTT. The encoded protein is CASSIDELSDTQYF.